Listed below are T cell receptor beta chains from one sample, sequenced in a study of identical twins. TCRdb analysed the 5' RACE reads with MiXCR anew, one entry per CDR3 protein. The sample lists under 1 million distinct CDR3 sequences; about 12% were seen once. The sample also formed part of further work on yellow fever vaccine responses in identical twins.

Material for sequencing was PBMCs. The receptor source for this set is a woman aged 18-35 years in good health. Both conserved end residues are part of each CDR3. D genes are given only for firm matches. The size of a clone is reported for some rows only, either as once, few or many, or as a class for expanded clones.

. few TRBJ2-2 TRBV5-1 CASSFSGSETGELFF TGCGCCAGCAGCTTTTCAGGGTCGGAAACCGGGGAGCTGTTTTTT
. few TRBJ1-1 TRBV19 CASTFHTEAFF TGTGCCAGTACTTTTCACACTGAAGCTTTCTTT
. . TRBJ1-1 TRBV29-1 CSVVRGTEAFF TGCAGCGTTGTCAGGGGCACTGAAGCTTTCTTT
. few TRBJ2-1 TRBV20-1 CSAPRGGQRLNEQFF TGCAGTGCTCCTCGGGGGGGACAGAGACTCAATGAGCAGTTCTTC
TRBD1 few TRBJ1-2 TRBV10-3 CAISETGQALNYGYTF TGTGCCATCAGTGAGACCGGACAGGCCCTTAACTATGGCTACACCTTC
TRBD2 . TRBJ2-5 TRBV20-1 CSARDGAGGLETQYF TGCAGTGCTAGAGATGGAGCGGGAGGATTGGAGACCCAGTACTTC
. many TRBJ2-7 TRBV12-3/TRBV12-4 CASSFGQTYEQYF TGTGCCAGCAGTTTTGGACAGACCTACGAGCAGTACTTC
TRBD2 few TRBJ2-4 TRBV28 CASSLAGGAKNIQYF TGTGCCAGCAGTTTAGCGGGGGGAGCCAAAAACATTCAGTACTTC
. few TRBJ2-2 TRBV6-1 CASIDSSNTGELFF TGTGCCAGCATTGACAGCTCGAACACCGGGGAGCTGTTTTTT
. . TRBJ2-5 TRBV5-1 CASSHTSGVPIETQYF TGCGCCAGCAGCCACACCTCAGGGGTTCCTATAGAGACCCAGTACTTC
. . TRBJ2-3 TRBV5-1 CASSLVGILRTDTQYF TGCGCCAGCAGCTTGGTCGGGATCTTACGCACAGATACGCAGTATTTT
. few TRBJ2-1 TRBV7-8 CASSNHRNRGGYNEQFF TGTGCCAGCAGCAACCATAGGAACAGGGGGGGCTACAATGAGCAGTTCTTC
. few TRBJ2-1 TRBV20-1 CSARDQGWKPYNEQFF TGCAGTGCTAGAGATCAGGGGTGGAAGCCCTACAATGAGCAGTTCTTC
. . TRBJ2-1 TRBV13 CASSLGRGLDEQFF TGTGCCAGCAGCTTAGGTAGGGGTTTGGATGAGCAGTTCTTC
TRBD2 . TRBJ2-5 TRBV4-2 CASSQPTRTSGGQETQYF TGTGCCAGCAGCCAACCGACCCGGACTAGCGGGGGCCAAGAGACCCAGTACTTC
. . TRBJ2-5 TRBV29-1 CSVTRAGVAETQYF TGCAGCGTGACAAGGGCAGGGGTGGCCGAGACCCAGTACTTC
. many TRBJ1-2 TRBV12-3/TRBV12-4 CASSPAHNYGYTF TGTGCCAGCAGTCCTGCACATAACTATGGCTACACCTTC
. . TRBJ2-7 TRBV15 CATSRDLVNYEQYF TGTGCCACCAGCAGAGATCTGGTCAACTACGAGCAGTACTTC
. . TRBJ2-7 TRBV29-1 CSVEVGAGYEQYF TGCAGCGTTGAAGTAGGGGCCGGCTACGAGCAGTACTTC
. . TRBJ2-5 TRBV21-1 CATGGETQYF TGTGCCACGGGGGGGGAGACCCAGTACTTC
. . TRBJ2-3 TRBV6-5 CASSYGLYQNTDTQYF TGTGCCAGCAGTTACGGTTTATACCAGAACACAGATACGCAGTATTTT
TRBD1 . TRBJ2-1 TRBV4-1 CASSPMTGVYNEQFF TGCGCCAGCAGCCCGATGACAGGGGTCTACAATGAGCAGTTCTTC
. many TRBJ2-1 TRBV12-3/TRBV12-4 CASSGGEQFF TGTGCCAGCAGCGGGGGAGAGCAGTTCTTC
. few TRBJ1-1 TRBV10-3 CAISESGGPGNTEAFF TGTGCCATCAGTGAGTCGGGGGGGCCGGGGAACACTGAAGCTTTCTTT
. . TRBJ2-3 TRBV18 CASSPRRIVPREVADTQYF TGTGCCAGCTCACCACGACGTATAGTTCCCAGGGAAGTCGCAGATACGCAGTATTTT
. . TRBJ2-5 TRBV5-1 CTSREQETQYF TGCACCAGCAGAGAACAAGAGACCCAGTACTTC
. few TRBJ2-5 TRBV28 CASIPTPGVRETQYF TGTGCCAGCATTCCGACCCCAGGGGTGAGGGAGACCCAGTACTTC
TRBD1 few TRBJ2-1 TRBV5-1 CASSRGHTGGHEQFF TGCGCCAGCAGCCGGGGCCATACAGGGGGCCATGAGCAGTTCTTC
. few TRBJ2-7 TRBV5-1 CASSPIQDAASYEQYF TGCGCCAGCAGCCCGATACAGGACGCAGCCTCCTACGAGCAGTACTTC
TRBD1 . TRBJ2-7 TRBV6-2/TRBV6-3 CASSWGQGFYEQYF TGTGCCAGCAGTTGGGGACAGGGGTTTTACGAGCAGTACTTC
. . TRBJ2-3 TRBV2 CASSEGLGGTDTQYF TGTGCCAGCAGTGAAGGCTTAGGTGGCACAGATACGCAGTATTTT
TRBD1 few TRBJ2-7 TRBV7-6 CASSAHRGPHYEQYF TGTGCCAGCAGCGCGCACAGGGGTCCCCACTACGAGCAGTACTTC
TRBD2 . TRBJ2-2 TRBV5-1 CASSSSGSIRVSGELFF TGCGCCAGCAGCTCCAGCGGGAGCATTCGGGTCTCCGGGGAGCTGTTTTTT
. few TRBJ1-1 TRBV27 CASSLVPEGNTEAFF TGTGCCAGCAGTTTAGTGCCGGAGGGGAACACTGAAGCTTTCTTT
. few TRBJ2-5 TRBV29-1 CSARRTAQETQYF TGCAGCGCGCGACGGACCGCCCAAGAGACCCAGTACTTC
TRBD1 . TRBJ2-7 TRBV15 CATSDKAGQGSNEQYF TGTGCCACCAGCGACAAGGCGGGACAGGGGAGCAACGAGCAGTACTTC
. . TRBJ1-4 TRBV28 CASSFVTKGGEKLFF TGTGCCAGCAGTTTTGTGACCAAAGGGGGTGAAAAACTGTTTTTT
. few TRBJ2-1 TRBV20-1 CSASKASDHYNEQFF TGCAGTGCTAGCAAGGCTAGCGACCACTACAATGAGCAGTTCTTC
. few TRBJ2-5 TRBV6-1 CASSPPLTWETQYF TGTGCCAGCAGTCCCCCTTTGACGTGGGAGACCCAGTACTTC
TRBD1 many TRBJ2-5 TRBV12-3/TRBV12-4 CASSLRGQGIYRETQYF TGTGCCAGCAGTTTACGGGGACAGGGGATTTATCGAGAGACCCAGTACTTC
. few TRBJ2-4 TRBV12-3/TRBV12-4 CASSLREKTIQYF TGTGCCAGCAGTTTAAGGGAAAAGACCATTCAGTACTTC
TRBD2 few TRBJ2-1 TRBV6-5 CASSYSTSGRVNEQFF TGTGCCAGCAGTTACTCGACTAGCGGGAGGGTCAATGAGCAGTTCTTC
. . TRBJ1-2 TRBV5-1 CASSLGPQGKNYGYTF TGCGCCAGCAGCTTGGGTCCGCAAGGGAAAAACTATGGCTACACCTTC
. many TRBJ1-1 TRBV2 CASTNLLNTEAFF TGTGCCAGCACGAACCTACTTAACACTGAAGCTTTCTTT
. . TRBJ2-2 TRBV12-3/TRBV12-4 CASSYTDRLSRRTGELFF TGTGCCAGCAGTTACACAGACAGGCTGTCCCGTCGTACCGGGGAGCTGTTTTTT
. . TRBJ2-7 TRBV9 CASSVDSVGEQYF TGTGCCAGCAGCGTAGACTCTGTGGGCGAGCAGTACTTC
TRBD2 . TRBJ2-1 TRBV27 CASSLRAGREQFF TGTGCCAGCAGTTTAAGAGCGGGACGTGAGCAGTTCTTC
TRBD2 few TRBJ2-1 TRBV12-3/TRBV12-4 CASSLKPGGPLDDEQFF TGTGCCAGCAGTCTGAAGCCGGGAGGCCCTCTTGACGATGAGCAGTTCTTC
. few TRBJ2-7 TRBV4-1 CASSQEEGRYEQYF TGCGCCAGCAGCCAAGAAGAGGGGCGCTACGAGCAGTACTTC
TRBD1 many TRBJ2-1 TRBV2 CASKPRTGIDEQFF TGTGCCAGCAAACCGCGGACAGGGATCGATGAGCAGTTCTTC
. . TRBJ2-1 TRBV6-1 CASSEWGSYNEQFF TGTGCCAGCAGTGAGTGGGGCTCCTACAATGAGCAGTTCTTC
. few TRBJ1-2 TRBV12-3/TRBV12-4 CASSFFQQGYTF TGTGCCAGCAGTTTTTTCCAGCAAGGCTACACCTTC
. few TRBJ2-7 TRBV25-1 CASTDGGGQYF TGTGCCAGCACGGACGGGGGCGGGCAGTACTTC
TRBD1 few TRBJ2-3 TRBV11-2 CASSLVSGGFADTQYF TGTGCCAGCAGCTTAGTGTCAGGGGGATTCGCAGATACGCAGTATTTT
TRBD1 few TRBJ1-1 TRBV11-2 CASSSYGQVAEAFF TGTGCCAGCAGCTCATACGGACAGGTAGCTGAAGCTTTCTTT
. few TRBJ2-7 TRBV10-3 CASGPHSYEQYF TGTGCCTCCGGACCCCATTCCTACGAGCAGTACTTC
TRBD1 many TRBJ1-2 TRBV12-3/TRBV12-4 CASSSRTGPLRGYTF TGTGCCAGCAGTTCCCGGACAGGCCCCCTGAGGGGCTACACCTTC
. few TRBJ2-5 TRBV28 CASRQQGGETQYF TGTGCCAGCAGACAACAGGGAGGAGAGACCCAGTACTTC